This TCR beta chain came from a study of early T cells in non-severe SARS-CoV-2 infection. On the study more broadly: Chains were not paired, and sequencing was done on bulk RNA from unsorted whole blood. Study results and caveats: VDJdb matches were skewed toward anti-spike CD8 T cell responses.

Researchers tagged individual cDNA molecules with unique molecular identifiers. Each CDR3 protein gets one entry after TCRdb re-called the 5' RACE reads with MiXCR. This sample yields under 85,000 distinct CDR3 sequences, of which approximately 12% are seen a single time; 5% to 7.5% belongs to the top ten. This clonotype has ten or more counts. Its antigen is unidentified. The specimen was whole blood. The receptor comes from an adult who was a healthcare worker with PCR-confirmed SARS-CoV-2 infection or an uninfected control (not recorded which).

The CDR3 loop is CASSEWEVGYGYTF. The CDR3 DNA is TGTGCCAGCAGTGAATGGGAAGTAGGCTATGGCTACACCTTC. This rearrangement joins TRBV6-1 to TRBJ1-2, with D unresolved. The CDR3 extends over 14 amino acids. Trimming took 2 bases from V and 4 from J, leaving 11 bases between them. The germline V gene has CDR1 MNHNS and CDR2 SASEGT.